This entry features one T cell receptor beta chain sequence. It lacks a known antigen. Base qualities are not recorded, but no much larger clone differs from it by a single base. For CDR1 and CDR2, the germline V gene (reference sequence) lists SGHNT and YYREEE. V has 2 bases trimmed and J has 2 bases trimmed; junction bases matching no gene number 2. The CDR3, from cysteine to phenylalanine, totals 17 residues. The kept DNA is CDR3 alone, 51 bases in frame from the first base. Healthy HIV-negative adults with no recently reported acute infections or vaccinations were included as donors. Only Caucasian adults living in Nashville, Tennessee, USA were represented among the donors. CD4+ T cells were enriched by magnetic negative selection; naive cells were then positively selected on CD45RA, and the negative fraction formed the memory subset. After blood collection by leukapheresis, PBMCs were isolated using Ficoll-Histopaque density gradient centrifugation and then cryopreserved in the vapor phase of liquid nitrogen. Purity and quantity of every magnetically sorted T cell population were checked by analytical flow cytometry. Genomic DNA was isolated from every sorted fraction and measured by UV absorbance on a Nanodrop 2000c.

This sample is part of a study of shared clonotypes between healthy human individuals (dated by TCRdb to 2018 to 2020). For the wider study: Two women and a few men aged 18 to 49 years were included in the cohort. For each donor, CD4 naive and CD4 memory were each run on three plates, CD8 naive on two plates, and CD8 memory on one plate. To increase sequencing depth and limit assay-specific biases, TCR repertoire library preparation and sequencing were carried out by different laboratories using diverse techniques. To estimate repertoire size and how much clonotype sharing occurs between individuals, the study deeply sequenced the blood TCR repertoires of several healthy adults. Each donor's leukapheresis produced roughly between roughly 0.85 and 9 billion PBMCs. The investigation overall reported the following: Rarefaction of sorted-subset datasets indicated incomplete sequencing despite the large sequencing depth. Based on pairwise subsampling, the degree of clonotype sharing among donors was expected to be affected by sequencing depth. Sampling was restricted to blood, and TCR repertoires in tissue are likely to differ from TCR repertoires in blood. When several donors were compared, the shared fraction of clonotypes was around 5% for naive CD4, around 3.5% for naive CD8, 2% to 2.5% for memory CD4, and roughly 0.43% for memory CD8. Higher generation probabilities were observed for clonotypes shared by all four sorted-subset donors than for non-shared clonotypes. Naive subsets generally had larger estimated clonotype richness than memory subsets. Because the study included a small number of donors, the genetic and exposure-history diversity represented was limited.

Using the deep immunoSEQ assay, multiplex PCR amplified TCR CDR3 regions from genomic DNA. Extracted genomic DNA from each cell subset was distributed evenly across all wells of several immunoSEQ 96-well plates, and each plate was treated as a replicate. For sorted subsets, about 200 ng genomic DNA, equal to 25,000 to 35,000 T cell genomes, was loaded into each replicate PCR. The purified libraries were quantified using a Qubit 3.0 fluorometer, sized with a Bioanalyzer 2100, and then quantified again using the KAPA Library Quantification kit. Every immunoSEQ 96-well plate was sequenced on a separate single-read 150-cycle Illumina NextSeq 550 flow cell. Turning to the authors' computational methods: Because the immunoSEQ output included only junctional sequences and no quality scores, the filtering could not be the same as the filtering used for full-length reads. Sequences were annotated with PyIR, a Python wrapper for IgBLAST v1.9, using IMGT germline references to assign V/J genes and CDR3. Any read was removed if the V/J assignment was weak (E-value above 1e-6), the CDR3 was missing, or the read contained stop codons, out-of-frame junctions, or ambiguous translated residues. V3J clonotypes were defined as sequences sharing an identical inferred V gene, J gene, and CDR3 amino acid sequence. The percentage overlap between two repertoires was calculated by dividing the number of shared unique clonotypes by the size of the smaller repertoire. Richness of each repertoire was evaluated using RTK rarefaction, the Chao1 estimator, and Recon v2.1 estimates of unobserved clonotypes. Generation probabilities for all TCRbeta clonotypes obtained by the gDNA method from a few donors were computed using OLGA. As stored in TCRdb, this immuneACCESS dataset retains in-frame rearrangements with V and J assigned. A fraction of the clones does not appear; measured against another copy, unresolved V genes explain less than half of the discrepancy, and the remainder lacks a known reason. D and trimming were read from the DNA, whereas the V and J calls and clone size are those reported in that table. This sample lists 2 million to 3 million clones; roughly 93% were detected once. The ten largest clones represent roughly 0.36% of the sample.

Source material: naive CD4+ T cells from PBMCs. In light of the paper, this sample's cell subset or site label describes: CD45RA+ positively selected. The receptor comes from a man aged 18 to 29 in good health. Some clones in this sample may be carry-over from other donors' samples. This sequence uses TRBV5-4 and TRBJ2-2; 14 central nucleotides agree with TRBD2. The sequence in DNA is TGTGCCAGCAGCTTAGGACTAGCGGGAGGTAACACCGGGGAGCTGTTTTTT. It translates to CASSLGLAGGNTGELFF.